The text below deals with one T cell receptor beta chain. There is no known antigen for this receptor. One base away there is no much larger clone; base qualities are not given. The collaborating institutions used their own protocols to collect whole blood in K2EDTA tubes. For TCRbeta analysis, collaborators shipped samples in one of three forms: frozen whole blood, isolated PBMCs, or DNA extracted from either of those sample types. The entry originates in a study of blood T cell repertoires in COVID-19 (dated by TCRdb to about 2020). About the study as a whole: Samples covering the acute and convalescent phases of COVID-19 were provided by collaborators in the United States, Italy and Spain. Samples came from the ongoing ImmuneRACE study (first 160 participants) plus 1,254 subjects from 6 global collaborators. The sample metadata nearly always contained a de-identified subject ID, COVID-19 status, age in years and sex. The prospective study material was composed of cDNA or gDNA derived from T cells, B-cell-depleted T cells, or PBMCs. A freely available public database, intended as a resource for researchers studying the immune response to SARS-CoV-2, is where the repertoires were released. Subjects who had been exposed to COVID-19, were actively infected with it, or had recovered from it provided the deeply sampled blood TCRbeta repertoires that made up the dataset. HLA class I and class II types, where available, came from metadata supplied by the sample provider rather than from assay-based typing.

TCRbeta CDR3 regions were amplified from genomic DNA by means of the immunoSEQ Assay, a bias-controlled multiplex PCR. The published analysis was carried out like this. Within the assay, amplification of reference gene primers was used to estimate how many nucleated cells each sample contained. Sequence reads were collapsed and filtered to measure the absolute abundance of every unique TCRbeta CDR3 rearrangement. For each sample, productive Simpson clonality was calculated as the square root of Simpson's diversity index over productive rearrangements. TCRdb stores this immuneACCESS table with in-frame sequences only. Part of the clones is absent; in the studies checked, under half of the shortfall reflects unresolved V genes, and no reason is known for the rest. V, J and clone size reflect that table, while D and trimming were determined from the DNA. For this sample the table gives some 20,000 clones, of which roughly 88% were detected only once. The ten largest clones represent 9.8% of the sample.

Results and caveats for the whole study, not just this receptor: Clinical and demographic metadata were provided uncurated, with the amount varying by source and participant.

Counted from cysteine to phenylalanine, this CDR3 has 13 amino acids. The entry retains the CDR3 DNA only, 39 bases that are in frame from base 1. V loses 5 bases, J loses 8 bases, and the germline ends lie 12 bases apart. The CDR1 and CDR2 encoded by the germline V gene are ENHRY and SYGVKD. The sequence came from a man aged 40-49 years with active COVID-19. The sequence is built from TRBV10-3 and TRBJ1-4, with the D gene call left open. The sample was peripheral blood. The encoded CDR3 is CAISTLVEEKLFF. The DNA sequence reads TGTGCCATCAGTACCCTAGTGGAGGAAAAACTGTTTTTT.